A single sample is the source of the 13 T cell receptor beta chains below, sequenced in a study of blood T cell repertoires in COVID-19 (TCRdb year 2020). Library preparation employed the immunoSEQ multiplex PCR assay. Entries here come from immuneACCESS through TCRdb and include only in-frame sequences with V and J called. Some clones fail to appear in such tables; in the studies checked, an unresolved V gene covers under half of the shortfall, and the cause of the remainder is unknown. This sample gives about 190,000 clones in total; approximately 80% of them show up just once. The top ten constitute roughly 14% of the sample. Specimen: peripheral blood. Receptor source: a man over 45 who had recovered from COVID-19.

The rearrangement uses TRBV27 and TRBJ2-7, with D perhaps matching TRBD2 (6 bases). CDR3 length equals 14 residues. Germline CDR1 MNHEY, CDR2 SMNVEV (reference sequence). V was trimmed by 2 bases and J by 7 bases, leaving 15 bases between them. CDR3: CASSLNRGTGEQYF. DNA of the CDR3: TGTGCCAGCAGTTTAAATCGGGGGACGGGGGAGCAGTACTTC.

This clone has just a few counts. The V gene is TRBV11-3, the J gene TRBJ2-1, with TRBD2 matching over 7 bases. The CDR3 sequence is 15 residues long. Germline assignment: CDR1 SGHNT and CDR2 YENEEA. The J segment lost 2 bases and the V segment lost 1 base, leaving 2 bases of the junction unmatched. The CDR3 spells CASSLGTSAYNEQFF. The CDR3 DNA sequence: TGTGCCAGCAGCTTAGGAACTAGCGCCTACAATGAGCAGTTCTTC.

V and J are TRBV10-2 and TRBJ2-3, with 7 bases identical to TRBD2. The V segment lost 6 bases and the J segment 7 bases; nucleotides outside the gene matches: 1. The CDR3 totals 11 residues. From germline, CDR1 is WSHSY and CDR2 SAAADI. The CDR3 nucleotides read TGCGCCAGCAGAGCGGGGAATACGCAGTATTTT. This codes for CASRAGNTQYF.

Only a few counts were recorded for this clone. The chain uses TRBV29-1 and TRBJ1-2; 10 bases line up with TRBD1. CDR1 is SQVTM and CDR2 is ANQGSEA in the germline V gene. The CDR3 has 12 amino acids. V gave up 7 bases and J gave up 2 bases; unmatched junction bases: 1. The CDR3 DNA sequence: TGCAGCGGGACAGGGGGGAACTATGGCTACACCTTC. Protein: CSGTGGNYGYTF.

This sequence joins TRBV10-3 and TRBJ2-1, with a tentative D call TRBD2 (5 bases). Germline-derived CDR1 and CDR2 are ENHRY and SYGVKD. Trimming cost V 5 bases and J 5 bases, with 7 bases left between them. This CDR3 contains 12 residues. DNA for the CDR3: TGTGCCATCAGTAGGACTGACAATGAGCAGTTCTTC. Translation: CAISRTDNEQFF.

The V and J genes are TRBV24-1 and TRBJ1-5; D may be TRBD1 (5 bases). The CDR3 totals 22 residues. V lost 1 base and J 3 bases, leaving 30 bases between the germline ends. Looked up from germline, CDR1 is KGHDR and CDR2 is SFDVKD. The CDR3 DNA reads as TGTGCCACCAGTGATTTTCCGGGGAGCTCAGGGAGGATCTCCGCCATCAATCAGCCCCAGCATTTT. Protein sequence: CATSDFPGSSGRISAINQPQHF.

The gene calls are TRBV4-1 and TRBJ2-1, with TRBD2 matching 8 bases. This CDR3 has 16 amino acids. Germline V CDR1 and CDR2: MGHRA, YSYEKL. The trim removed 4 bases at V and 12 bases at J, leaving 17 bases unmatched. The CDR3 loop is CASSPQTSGSFAGQFF. DNA for the CDR3: TGCGCCAGCAGCCCTCAGACCAGCGGGAGTTTTGCGGGGCAGTTCTTC.

This clone appeared a single time. CDR3 bases: TGTGCCAGTAGTCTCCGACTACTTAATGAAAAACTGTTTTTT. Translated, it gives CASSLRLLNEKLFF. The chain is built from TRBV19 and TRBJ1-4; D is unresolved. There are 14 residues in the CDR3. Looked up from germline, CDR1 is LNHDA and CDR2 is SQIVND (reference sequence). Trimming cost V 5 bases and J 4 bases, with 11 bases left between them.

The V call is TRBV7-8, the J call TRBJ1-2, with 9 bases lining up with TRBD1. The V and J ends lost 4 bases and 4 bases, in that order; junction bases with no gene match: 13. CDR1 and CDR2 from the germline V gene are SGHVS and FQNEAQ. This CDR3 has 17 residues. The CDR3 DNA reads TGTGCCAGCAGCTCAAACCCCACAGGGGGCACGTTCTATGGCTACACCTTC. It yields the protein CASSSNPTGGTFYGYTF.

The gene calls are TRBV19 and TRBJ2-7, with 13 bases aligning to TRBD2. This CDR3 spans 15 amino acids. V shed 5 bases and J 6 bases; nucleotides not matched to a gene: 7. Germline-derived CDR1 and CDR2 are LNHDA and SQIVND (reference sequence). CDR3 sequence reads: CASSGWTSGRSEQYF. The CDR3 region has the DNA TGTGCCAGTAGTGGGTGGACTAGCGGGAGAAGCGAGCAGTACTTC.

V and J are TRBV29-1 and TRBJ2-3; D is ambiguous. This CDR3 has 14 residues. The V end was cut by 2 bases, the J end by 1 base, with 10 bases between. The germline CDR1 and CDR2 sequences are SQVTM and ANQGSEA. The CDR3 here is CSVESRSGTDTQYF. CDR3 bases: TGCAGCGTTGAATCCAGATCTGGCACAGATACGCAGTATTTT.

The chain uses TRBV18 and TRBJ1-4; 8 bases align to TRBD1. The CDR3 covers 16 residues. V lost 6 bases to trimming and J lost 0 bases; unmatched junction nucleotides: 6. The germline CDR1 and CDR2 sequences are KGHSH and LQKENI. CDR3 nucleotide sequence: TGTGCCAGCTCGCCCGACAGGGGTACAACTAATGAAAAACTGTTTTTT. Its protein is CASSPDRGTTNEKLFF.

In its sample, this clone was seen once. V and J are TRBV3-1 (or the pseudogene TRBV3-2) and TRBJ2-1, with D unresolved. Between the trimmed V and J ends, which lost 1 base and 3 bases, there was a span of 10 bases. CDR3 size: 15 residues. Germline values: CDR1 LGHDT, CDR2 YNNKEL (reference sequence). The CDR3 loop is CASSQVNSVYNEQFF. Written as DNA, the CDR3 is TGTGCCAGCAGCCAAGTAAATTCTGTCTACAATGAGCAGTTCTTC.